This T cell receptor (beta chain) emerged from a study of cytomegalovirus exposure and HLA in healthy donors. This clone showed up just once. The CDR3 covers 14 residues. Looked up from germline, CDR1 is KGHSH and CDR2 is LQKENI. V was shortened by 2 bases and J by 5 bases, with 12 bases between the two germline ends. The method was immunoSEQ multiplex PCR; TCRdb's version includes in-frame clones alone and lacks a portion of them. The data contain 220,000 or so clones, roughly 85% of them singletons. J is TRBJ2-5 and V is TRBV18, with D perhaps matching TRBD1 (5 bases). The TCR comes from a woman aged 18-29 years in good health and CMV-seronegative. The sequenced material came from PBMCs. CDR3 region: CASSPGPTDETQYF. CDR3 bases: TGTGCCAGCTCACCAGGTCCGACAGACGAGACCCAGTACTTC. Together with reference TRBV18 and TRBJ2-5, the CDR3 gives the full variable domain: NAGVMQNPRHLVRRRGQEARLRCSPMKGHSHVYWYRQLPEEGLKFMVYLQKENIIDESGMPKERFSAEFPKEGPSILRIQQVVRGDSAAYFCASSPGPTDETQYFGPGTRLLVL.